One and the same sample provided the 21 T cell receptor beta chains below, sequenced in a study of blood T cells in healthy people across ages. Primed by a sample-barcoded 5' primer and a J-beta primer mix, a second PCR proceeded for about 7 to 12 cycles. TCRdb reprocessed the 5' RACE reads with MiXCR, giving one entry per CDR3 protein. In the table there are 750,000 to 950,000 distinct CDR3 sequences, roughly 25% of which are singletons. In addition, the sample was reused for a study of T cells of mothers and their children.

Sequencing was carried out using blood. These receptors were taken from a boy between 10 and 17 years old in good health.

The chain combines TRBV7-3 with TRBJ2-5, with 10 nucleotides matching TRBD2. Near its end, the DNA agrees better with TRBJ2-1, so the J call may be wrong. The CDR3 consists of 16 residues. Germline CDR1 and CDR2: SGHTA and FQGTGA. The CDR3 DNA is TGTGCCAGCAGCTTAATATCAGCGGGGGGGCTCAATGAGCAGTTCTTC. Residues: CASSLISAGGLNEQFF.

This clonotype was counted only a few times. The genes are TRBV7-3 and TRBJ1-1; a possible D gene is TRBD1 (6 bases). The CDR3 loop spans 14 amino acids. V was cut by 5 bases and J by 0 bases, with 10 bases left in between. The germline V gene has CDR1 SGHTA and CDR2 FQGTGA. Here the CDR3 reads CASSPGTLNTEAFF. In DNA, the CDR3 is TGTGCCAGCAGCCCTGGGACACTGAACACTGAAGCTTTCTTT.

The chain combines TRBV12-3 or TRBV12-4 with TRBJ2-5, with D possibly TRBD1 on 6 matching bases. The J call may be wrong; the DNA end is better matched by TRBJ2-7. CDR3 length: 13 residues. CDR3 loop: CASRDRSMYEQYF. Here the CDR3 DNA reads TGTGCCAGCAGAGACAGGTCCATGTACGAGCAGTACTTC.

This chain links TRBV29-1 with TRBJ1-1; D unresolved. The germline gives CDR1 SQVTM, CDR2 ANQGSEA. The CDR3 sequence is 12 residues long. Trimming removed 3 bases at V and 6 bases at J, with 11 bases between. CDR3 sequence (DNA): TGCAGCGTTGATACGGCAGAGCCTGAAGCTTTCTTT. Residues: CSVDTAEPEAFF.

The CDR3 DNA reads TGCGCCAGCAGCTTGGGGGGACAGAGCTCTGGGGCCAACGTCCTGACTTTC. This codes for CASSLGGQSSGANVLTF. The chain couples TRBV5-1 to TRBJ2-6; 7 positions agree with TRBD1. The V and J ends lost 0 bases and 0 bases, in that order; junction bases with no gene match: 3. This CDR3 has 17 residues. CDR1 is SGHRS and CDR2 is YFSETQ in the germline V gene.

The rearrangement uses TRBV2 and TRBJ1-1; D possibly corresponds to TRBD1 (6 bases). CDR1 SNHLY and CDR2 FYNNEI come from the germline V gene. Trimming removed 3 bases at V and 5 bases at J, with 19 bases between. This CDR3 region has 16 residues. This CDR3 is CASSEPGGVIRTEAFF. CDR3 DNA sequence: TGTGCCAGCAGTGAGCCTGGGGGCGTAATTCGGACTGAAGCTTTCTTT.

This clonotype was detected a few times. The chain carries TRBV27 and TRBJ2-5, with 11 nucleotides matching TRBD2. The tail of the sequence fits TRBJ2-7 better, so the J call may be wrong. CDR1 is MNHEY, CDR2 SMNVEV, per germline (reference sequence). The CDR3 runs to 14 residues. The CDR3 nucleotides are TGTGCCAGCAGGACTAGCGGGAACCCATACGAGCAGTACTTC. This sequence encodes CASRTSGNPYEQYF.

This clonotype has only a few counts. The rearrangement links TRBV20-1 to TRBJ2-1, with D possibly matching TRBD2 (7 bases). Trimming stripped 6 bases from V and 4 bases from J, with 22 bases between. The germline V gene encodes CDR1 DFQATT and CDR2 SNEGSKA (reference sequence). CDR3 length: 16 residues. The CDR3 nucleotides are TGCAGTGCCGGACCGACGGGGGGCACGCGGTACAATGAGCAGTTCTTC. Its protein product is CSAGPTGGTRYNEQFF.

This clonotype was picked up one time. V and J are TRBV24-1 and TRBJ2-5, with D unclear. The V and J ends lost 0 bases and 5 bases respectively, with 9 bases between them. The V gene's germline CDR1 is KGHDR and CDR2 SFDVKD. This CDR3 is built from 14 residues. CDR3 in DNA: TGTGCCACCAGTGATTTGACCGCGGAGGAGACCCAGTACTTC. Residues: CATSDLTAEETQYF.

V is TRBV28 and J is TRBJ2-5; TRBD2 matches 12 bases. The CDR3 is made up of 19 amino acids. V was pared by 3 bases and J by 4 bases, with 15 bases of the junction left unmatched. Germline CDR1 is MDHEN and CDR2 is SYDVKM. CDR3 coding DNA: TGTGCCAGCAGTTTTATGGCTAGCGGGGGGGCCCGACTGGGAGAGACCCAGTACTTC. Its protein product is CASSFMASGGARLGETQYF. Based on the CDR3 plus reference TRBV28 and TRBJ2-5, the full variable domain is DVKVTQSSRYLVKRTGEKVFLECVQDMDHENMFWYRQDPGLGLRLIYFSYDVKMKEKGDIPEGYSVSREKKERFSLILESASTNQTSMYLCASSFMASGGARLGETQYFGPGTRLLVL.

This clonotype was picked up a small number of times. The gene calls are TRBV28 and TRBJ2-5, with 7 bases aligning to TRBD2. The J call is uncertain, as TRBJ2-1 better fits the DNA end. The length of the CDR3 is 14 residues. Germline lookup yields CDR1 MDHEN and CDR2 SYDVKM. The CDR3 reads CASSFSGFYNEQFF. The CDR3 DNA reads as TGTGCCAGCAGCTTTAGCGGGTTCTACAATGAGCAGTTCTTC.

J is TRBJ2-7 and V is TRBV20-1, with D hard to call. V lost 1 base, J lost 3 bases, and 4 bases lay in between. CDR1 DFQATT and CDR2 SNEGSKA come from the germline V gene (reference sequence). This CDR3 has 11 residues. CDR3 in DNA: TGCAGTGCTAGAGGAAACTACGAGCAGTACTTC. Translated, it gives CSARGNYEQYF.

V and J are TRBV5-1 and TRBJ2-5; D call uncertain. In germline, CDR1 is SGHRS, CDR2 YFSETQ. With 4 bases removed from V and 0 bases from J, the gap between germline ends came to 10 bases. CDR3 size: 14 residues. The DNA of the CDR3 is TGCGCCAGCAGCGCACTAACGTACCAAGAGACCCAGTACTTC. Its translation is CASSALTYQETQYF.

In this sample, this clonotype turned up a few times. The V call is TRBV5-1, the J call TRBJ2-3, with 10 bases identical to TRBD2. This CDR3 is built from 14 residues. CDR1 SGHRS and CDR2 YFSETQ come from the germline V gene. Losses at the gene ends were 6 bases for V and 4 bases for J; bases not matched to a gene: 5. The CDR3 protein is CASTSGGAADTQYF. Here the CDR3 DNA reads TGCGCCAGCACGAGCGGGGGGGCCGCAGATACGCAGTATTTT.

DNA for the CDR3: TGTGCCAGCTCACCTTCCTCTTTTGGGTCCTCCTACGAGCAGTACTTC. Protein: CASSPSSFGSSYEQYF. V and J are TRBV18 and TRBJ2-7; D unclear. Looked up from germline, CDR1 is KGHSH and CDR2 is LQKENI. The V end was cut by 3 bases, the J end by 0 bases, with 15 bases between. The CDR3 is made up of 16 amino acids.

The chain employs TRBV11-2 and TRBJ2-1; 9 nucleotides match TRBD2. With V trimmed by 2 bases and J by 1 base, 9 bases remained unmatched. The germline gives CDR1 SGHAT, CDR2 FQNNGV. The CDR3 is 18 amino acids. CDR3 region: CASSLNPYSGGSYNEQFF. The CDR3 DNA sequence: TGTGCCAGCAGCTTAAACCCCTATAGCGGGGGTTCCTACAATGAGCAGTTCTTC. Drawing the rest from reference TRBV11-2 and TRBJ2-1, the complete variable domain is EAGVAQSPRYKIIEKRQSVAFWCNPISGHATLYWYQQILGQGPKLLIQFQNNGVVDDSQLPKDRFSAERLKGVDSTLKIQPAKLEDSAVYLCASSLNPYSGGSYNEQFFGPGTRLTVL.

The V and J genes are TRBV21-1 and TRBJ1-4; the listed D gene, TRBD1, was not tested against the DNA. TRBV21-1 is labeled a pseudogene. The CDR3 loop spans 14 amino acids. Here the CDR3 reads CAITPWDRGEKLFF. CDR3 DNA sequence: TGTGCCATCACCCCGTGGGACCGAGGGGAAAAACTGTTTTTT.

This chain links TRBV5-1 with TRBJ1-2, with D uncertain. Germline lookup yields CDR1 SGHRS and CDR2 YFSETQ. The CDR3 length is 12 residues. V shed 4 bases and J shed 4 bases, with 8 bases lying between them. CDR3 DNA: TGCGCCAGCAGCGCAGACACCTATGGCTACACCTTC. Translating it yields CASSADTYGYTF.

The chain recombines TRBV20-1 with TRBJ1-2; D uncertain. From germline, CDR1 is DFQATT and CDR2 SNEGSKA (reference sequence). CDR3 size: 17 residues. V was pared by 6 bases and J by 4 bases, with 27 bases between. CDR3 nucleotide sequence: TGCAGTGCAAAAGGGCTATCAGGTGCCCCGTCCTTCTATGGCTACACCTTC. It is translated as CSAKGLSGAPSFYGYTF.

This clonotype appeared a few times. One end of the junction varies from germline; a read error may be responsible. V and J are TRBV2 and TRBJ2-2; 9 nucleotides line up with TRBD2. CDR3 size: 16 residues. Germline CDR1 is SNHLY and CDR2 is FYNNEI. The CDR3 coding sequence is TGTGCCAGCGGTGAGGCAGCGGGGGGGAACACCGGGGAGCTGTTTTTT. As protein: CASGEAAGGNTGELFF.

The V call is TRBV14, the J call TRBJ2-7; 10 bases fit TRBD1. The V segment lost 3 bases and the J segment 3 bases; nucleotides outside the gene matches: 8. CDR1 is SGHDN, CDR2 FVKESK, per germline. This CDR3 is built from 16 residues. DNA of the CDR3: TGTGCCAGCAGCCATCCTGGGACAGGGGATTTCTACGAGCAGTACTTC. It encodes CASSHPGTGDFYEQYF. Looking up the rest from reference TRBV14 and TRBJ2-7 gives the full variable domain: EAGVTQFPSHSVIEKGQTVTLRCDPISGHDNLYWYRRVMGKEIKFLLHFVKESKQDESGMPNNRFLAERTGGTYSTLKVQPAELEDSGVYFCASSHPGTGDFYEQYFGPGTRLTVT.